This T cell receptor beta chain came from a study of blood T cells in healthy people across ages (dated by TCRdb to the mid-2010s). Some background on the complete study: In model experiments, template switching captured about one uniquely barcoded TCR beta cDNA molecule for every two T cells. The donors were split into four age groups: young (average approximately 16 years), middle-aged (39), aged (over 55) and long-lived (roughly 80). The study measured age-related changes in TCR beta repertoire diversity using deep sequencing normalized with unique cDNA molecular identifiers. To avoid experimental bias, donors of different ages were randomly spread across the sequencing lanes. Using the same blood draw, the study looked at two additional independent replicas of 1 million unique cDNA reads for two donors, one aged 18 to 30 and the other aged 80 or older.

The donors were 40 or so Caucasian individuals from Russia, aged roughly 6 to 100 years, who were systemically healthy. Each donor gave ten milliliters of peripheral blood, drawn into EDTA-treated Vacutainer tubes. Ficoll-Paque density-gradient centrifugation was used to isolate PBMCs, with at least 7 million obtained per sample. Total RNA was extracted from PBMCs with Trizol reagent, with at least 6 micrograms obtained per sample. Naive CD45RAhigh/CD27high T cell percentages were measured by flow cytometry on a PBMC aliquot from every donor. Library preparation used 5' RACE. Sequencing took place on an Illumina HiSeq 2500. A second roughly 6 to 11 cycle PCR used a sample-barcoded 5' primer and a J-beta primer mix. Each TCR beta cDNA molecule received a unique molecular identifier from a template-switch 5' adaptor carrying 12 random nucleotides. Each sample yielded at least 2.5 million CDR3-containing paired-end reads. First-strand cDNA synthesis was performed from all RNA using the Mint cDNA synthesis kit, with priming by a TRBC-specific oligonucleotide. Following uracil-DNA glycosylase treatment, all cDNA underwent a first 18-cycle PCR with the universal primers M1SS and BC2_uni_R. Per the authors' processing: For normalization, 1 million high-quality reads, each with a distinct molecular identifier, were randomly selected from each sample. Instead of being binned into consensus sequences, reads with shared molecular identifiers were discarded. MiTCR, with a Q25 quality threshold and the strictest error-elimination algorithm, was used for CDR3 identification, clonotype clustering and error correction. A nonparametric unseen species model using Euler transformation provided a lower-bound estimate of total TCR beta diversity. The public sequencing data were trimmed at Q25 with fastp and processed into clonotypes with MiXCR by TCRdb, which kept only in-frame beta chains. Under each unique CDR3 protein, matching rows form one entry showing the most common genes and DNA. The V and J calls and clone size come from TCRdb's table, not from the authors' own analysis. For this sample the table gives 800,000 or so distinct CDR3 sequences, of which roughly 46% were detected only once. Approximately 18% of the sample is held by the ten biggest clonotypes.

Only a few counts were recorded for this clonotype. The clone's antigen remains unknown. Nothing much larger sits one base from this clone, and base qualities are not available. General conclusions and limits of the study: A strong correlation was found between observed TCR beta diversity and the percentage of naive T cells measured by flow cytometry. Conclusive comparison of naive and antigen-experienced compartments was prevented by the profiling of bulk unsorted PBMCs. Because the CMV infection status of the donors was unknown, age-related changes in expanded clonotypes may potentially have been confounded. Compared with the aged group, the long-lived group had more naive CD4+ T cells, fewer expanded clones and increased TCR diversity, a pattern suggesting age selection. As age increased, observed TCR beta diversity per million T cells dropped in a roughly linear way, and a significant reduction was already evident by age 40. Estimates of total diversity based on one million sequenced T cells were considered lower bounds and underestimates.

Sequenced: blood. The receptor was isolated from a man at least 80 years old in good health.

The sequenced DNA is TGTGCCAGCAGCTTAGGCGGGACTAGCGGGAGCCCCTACGAGCAGTACTTC. Its coded protein is CASSLGGTSGSPYEQYF. The chain joins TRBV7-2 to TRBJ2-7; 14 nucleotides in the junction match TRBD2. The CDR3 sequence holds 17 residues, the cysteine and phenylalanine included. CDR3 DNA only is kept here, 51 bases in frame from base 1. CDR1 and CDR2, looked up from the germline V gene, are SGHTA and FQGNSA. V lost 1 base and J lost 2 bases, and the count of bases not matched to a germline gene is 4.